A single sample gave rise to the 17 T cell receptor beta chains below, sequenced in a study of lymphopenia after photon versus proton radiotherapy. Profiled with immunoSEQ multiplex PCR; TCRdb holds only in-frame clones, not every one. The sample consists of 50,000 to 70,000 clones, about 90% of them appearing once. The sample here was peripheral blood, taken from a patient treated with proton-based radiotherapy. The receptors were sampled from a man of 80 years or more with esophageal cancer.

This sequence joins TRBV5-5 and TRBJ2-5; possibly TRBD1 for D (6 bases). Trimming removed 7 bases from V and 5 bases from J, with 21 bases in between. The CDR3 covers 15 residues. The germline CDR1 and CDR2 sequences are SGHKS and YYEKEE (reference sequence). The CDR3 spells CASSRGPNKEETQYF. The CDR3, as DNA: TGTGCCAGCTCCAGGGGCCCTAATAAGGAGGAGACCCAGTACTTC.

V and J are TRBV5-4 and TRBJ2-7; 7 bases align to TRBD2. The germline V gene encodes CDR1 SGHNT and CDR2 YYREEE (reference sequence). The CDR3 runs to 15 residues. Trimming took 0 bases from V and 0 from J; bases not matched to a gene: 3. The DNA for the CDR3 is TGTGCCAGCAGCTTGGTGGCTAGCGGCTCCTACGAGCAGTACTTC. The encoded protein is CASSLVASGSYEQYF.

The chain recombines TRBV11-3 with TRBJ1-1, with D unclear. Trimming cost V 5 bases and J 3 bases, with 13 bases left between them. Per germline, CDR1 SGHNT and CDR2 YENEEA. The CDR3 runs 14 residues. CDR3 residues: CASSTPTPHTEAFF. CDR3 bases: TGTGCCAGCAGCACGCCCACTCCCCACACTGAAGCTTTCTTT.

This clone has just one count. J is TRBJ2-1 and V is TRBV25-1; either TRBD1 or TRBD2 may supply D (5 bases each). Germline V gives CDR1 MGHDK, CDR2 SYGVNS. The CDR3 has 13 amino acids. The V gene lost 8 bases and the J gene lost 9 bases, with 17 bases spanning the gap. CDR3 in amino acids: CASSGTKAREQFF. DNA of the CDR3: TGTGCCAGCTCCGGGACGAAAGCTCGTGAGCAGTTCTTC.

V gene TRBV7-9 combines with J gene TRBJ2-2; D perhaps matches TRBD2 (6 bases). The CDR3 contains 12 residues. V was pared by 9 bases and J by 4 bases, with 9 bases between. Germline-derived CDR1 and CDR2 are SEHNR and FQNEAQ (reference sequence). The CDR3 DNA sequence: TGTGCCAGGGGACTTTTCACCGGGGAGCTGTTTTTT. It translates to CARGLFTGELFF.

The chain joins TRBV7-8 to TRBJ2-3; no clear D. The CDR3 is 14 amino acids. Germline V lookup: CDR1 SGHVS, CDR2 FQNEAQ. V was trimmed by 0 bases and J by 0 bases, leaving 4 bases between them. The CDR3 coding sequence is TGTGCCAGCAGCTTAGCCTTTAGCACAGATACGCAGTATTTT. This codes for CASSLAFSTDTQYF.

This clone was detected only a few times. The CDR3 DNA reads TGTGCCAGCACCGGACAGTGGGGAATGGACGAGCAGTACTTC. Protein: CASTGQWGMDEQYF. The gene calls are TRBV7-8 and TRBJ2-7; D is possibly TRBD1 (6 bases). CDR3 size: 14 residues. Germline loops: CDR1 SGHVS, CDR2 FQNEAQ. V lost 7 bases and J lost 5, with 18 bases in between.

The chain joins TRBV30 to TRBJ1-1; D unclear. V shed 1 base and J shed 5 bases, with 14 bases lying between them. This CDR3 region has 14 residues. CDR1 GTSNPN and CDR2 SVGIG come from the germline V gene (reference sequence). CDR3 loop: CAWSADGFGTEAFF. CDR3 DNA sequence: TGTGCCTGGAGTGCTGATGGGTTCGGAACTGAAGCTTTCTTT.

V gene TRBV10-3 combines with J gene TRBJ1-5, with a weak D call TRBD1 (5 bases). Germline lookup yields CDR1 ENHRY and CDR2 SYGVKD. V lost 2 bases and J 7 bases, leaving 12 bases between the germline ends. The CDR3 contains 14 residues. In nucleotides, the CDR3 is TGTGCCATCAGTGAGGCAGGGAGGGTCCAGCCCCAGCATTTT. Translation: CAISEAGRVQPQHF.

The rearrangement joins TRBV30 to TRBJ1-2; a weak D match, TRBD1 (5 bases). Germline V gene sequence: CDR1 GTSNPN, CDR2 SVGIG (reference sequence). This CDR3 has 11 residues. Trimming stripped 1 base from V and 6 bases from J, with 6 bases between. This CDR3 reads CAWSETDGYTF. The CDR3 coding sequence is TGTGCCTGGAGTGAGACAGATGGCTACACCTTC.

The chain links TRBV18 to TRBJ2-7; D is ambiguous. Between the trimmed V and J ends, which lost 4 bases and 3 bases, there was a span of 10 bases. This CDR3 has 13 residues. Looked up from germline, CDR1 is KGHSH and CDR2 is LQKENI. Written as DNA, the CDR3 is TGTGCCAGCTCACTTGACCGCCACTACGAGCAGTACTTC. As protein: CASSLDRHYEQYF.

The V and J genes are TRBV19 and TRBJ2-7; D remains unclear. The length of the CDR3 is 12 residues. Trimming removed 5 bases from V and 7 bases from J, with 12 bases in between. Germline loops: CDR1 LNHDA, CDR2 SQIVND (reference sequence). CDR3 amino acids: CASSPPIGEQYF. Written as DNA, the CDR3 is TGTGCCAGTAGTCCCCCCATTGGGGAGCAGTACTTC.

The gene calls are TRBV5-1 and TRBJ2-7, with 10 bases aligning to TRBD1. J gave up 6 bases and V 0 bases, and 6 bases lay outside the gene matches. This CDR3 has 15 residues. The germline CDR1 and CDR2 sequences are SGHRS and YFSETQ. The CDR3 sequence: CASSLAGTGAGEQYF. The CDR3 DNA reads TGCGCCAGCAGCTTGGCCGGGACAGGGGCGGGCGAGCAGTACTTC. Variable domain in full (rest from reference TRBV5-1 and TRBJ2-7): KAGVTQTPRYLIKTRGQQVTLSCSPISGHRSVSWYQQTPGQGLQFLFEYFSETQRNKGNFPGRFSGRQFSNSRSEMNVSTLELGDSALYLCASSLAGTGAGEQYFGPGTRLTVT.

CDR3 nucleotides: TGTGCCAGCAGTGAAGATGGAGGATATGGCTACACCTTC. This encodes CASSEDGGYGYTF. The V and J genes are TRBV2 and TRBJ1-2; D is undetermined. The CDR3 consists of 13 residues. Between the trimmed V and J ends, which lost 1 base and 5 bases, there was a span of 8 bases. Per germline, CDR1 SNHLY and CDR2 FYNNEI.

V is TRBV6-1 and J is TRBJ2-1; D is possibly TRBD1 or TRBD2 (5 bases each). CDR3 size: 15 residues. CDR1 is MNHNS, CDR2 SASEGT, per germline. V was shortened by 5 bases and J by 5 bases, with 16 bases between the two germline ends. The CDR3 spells CASSSNPGRHNEQFF. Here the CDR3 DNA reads TGTGCCAGCAGTAGTAATCCGGGACGCCACAATGAGCAGTTCTTC.

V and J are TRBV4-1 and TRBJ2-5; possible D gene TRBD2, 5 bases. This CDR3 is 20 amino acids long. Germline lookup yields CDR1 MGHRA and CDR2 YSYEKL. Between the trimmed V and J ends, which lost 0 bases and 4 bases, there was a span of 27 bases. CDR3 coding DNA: TGCGCCAGCAGCCAAGATCTGACTACCTCTTTCCTCTTACTAACAGAGACCCAGTACTTC. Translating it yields CASSQDLTTSFLLLTETQYF.

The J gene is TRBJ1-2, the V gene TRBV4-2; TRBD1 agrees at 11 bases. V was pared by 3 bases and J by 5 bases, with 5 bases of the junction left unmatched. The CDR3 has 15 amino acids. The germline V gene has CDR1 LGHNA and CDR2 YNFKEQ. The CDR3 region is CASSQGRDRGYGYTF. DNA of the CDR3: TGTGCCAGCAGCCAGGGCCGGGACAGGGGGTATGGCTACACCTTC.